The 2 T cell receptor beta chains below all came from one sample that was sequenced in a study of blood T cell repertoires in COVID-19. TCRdb's table, derived via immunoSEQ multiplex PCR, lists solely in-frame clones and lacks some. The table records around 110,000 clones, about 90% of them present only once. Sample: peripheral blood. The receptors originated from a woman aged 25-40 years with acute or convalescent COVID-19.

V gene TRBV7-9 combines with J gene TRBJ2-5; weak D call: TRBD2 (6 bases). The CDR3 has 12 residues. V gave up 6 bases and J gave up 5 bases, with 10 bases separating them. Germline V CDR1 and CDR2: SEHNR, FQNEAQ (reference sequence). In nucleotides, the CDR3 is TGTGCCAGCAGGAGACTAGACGAGACCCAGTACTTC. Translated, it gives CASRRLDETQYF.

The chain has TRBV3-1 (or the pseudogene TRBV3-2) and TRBJ2-5, with D tentatively TRBD1 (6 bases). CDR3 length: 13 residues. Germline-derived CDR1 and CDR2 are LGHDT and YNNKEL (reference sequence). Between the trimmed V and J ends, which lost 6 bases and 2 bases, there was a span of 10 bases. The DNA for the CDR3 is TGTGCCAGCAGAGGACAGCCTCAAGAGACCCAGTACTTC. This gives the protein CASRGQPQETQYF.